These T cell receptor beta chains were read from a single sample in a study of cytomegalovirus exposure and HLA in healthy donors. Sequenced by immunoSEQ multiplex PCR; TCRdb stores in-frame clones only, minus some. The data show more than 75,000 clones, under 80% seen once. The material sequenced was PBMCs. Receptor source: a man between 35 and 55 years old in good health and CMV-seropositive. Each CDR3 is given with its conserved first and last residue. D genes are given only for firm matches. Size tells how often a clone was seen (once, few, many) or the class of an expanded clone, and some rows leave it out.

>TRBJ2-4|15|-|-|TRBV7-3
TGTGCCAGCAGCTTAACCGTCGACAGGAAAAACATTCAGTACTTC
CASSLTVDRKNIQYF
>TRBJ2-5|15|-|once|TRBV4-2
TGTGCCAGCAGCCAAGGGACGGGGGGCAGGGAGACCCAGTACTTC
CASSQGTGGRETQYF
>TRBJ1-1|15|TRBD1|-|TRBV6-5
TGTGCCAGCAGTTACGAGGGGGCTGGAAGGACTGAAGCTTTCTTT
CASSYEGAGRTEAFF
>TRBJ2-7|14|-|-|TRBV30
TGTGCCTGGAAAGGGGGGGGGTCATATCACGAGCAGTACTTC
CAWKGGGSYHEQYF
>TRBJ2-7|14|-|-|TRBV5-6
TGTGCCAGCAGCTTGGTGTCCGCGAGCTACGAGCAGTACTTC
CASSLVSASYEQYF
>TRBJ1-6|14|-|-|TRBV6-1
TGTGCCAGCAGTGAAGCCAGGGGTCCGGCACCCCTCCACTTT
CASSEARGPAPLHF
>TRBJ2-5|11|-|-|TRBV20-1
TGCAGTGCCAAGGGGGGGGAGACCCAGTACTTC
CSAKGGETQYF
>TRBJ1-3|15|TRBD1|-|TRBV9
TGTGCCAGCAGCGTCAGAGGGGGCGTTGGAAACACCATATATTTT
CASSVRGGVGNTIYF
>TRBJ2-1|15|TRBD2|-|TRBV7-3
TGTGCCAGCAGTTCAGCGGGAGGGCCCTACAATGAGCAGTTCTTC
CASSSAGGPYNEQFF
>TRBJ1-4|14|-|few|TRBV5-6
TGTGCCAGCAGCTTGAGACAGAATAATGAAAAACTGTTTTTT
CASSLRQNNEKLFF
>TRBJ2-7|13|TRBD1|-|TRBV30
TGTGCCTGGGCTTACGGACAGGTTGGGGAGCAGTACTTC
CAWAYGQVGEQYF
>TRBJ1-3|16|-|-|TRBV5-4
TGTGCCAGCAGTTACGGACAGCCAGACTCTGGAAACACCATATATTTT
CASSYGQPDSGNTIYF
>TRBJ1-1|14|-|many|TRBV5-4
TGTGCCAGCAGCTTGGACAGCCTGAACACTGAAGCTTTCTTT
CASSLDSLNTEAFF
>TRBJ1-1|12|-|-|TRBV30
TGTGCCTGGAGCTGGGCGGGGACTGAAGCTTTCTTT
CAWSWAGTEAFF
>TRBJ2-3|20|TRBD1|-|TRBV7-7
TGTGCCAGCAGCTTAGTACGACTGAGGGGGCGACACGTTTATTTAGGTACGCAGTATTTT
CASSLVRLRGRHVYLGTQYF
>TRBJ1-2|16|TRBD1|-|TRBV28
TGTGCCAGCATCGTGACAGGGGCTAACTCTAACTATGGCTACACCTTC
CASIVTGANSNYGYTF
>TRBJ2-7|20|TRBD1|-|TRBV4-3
TGCGCCAGCAGCCAAGATCGGGTGGACGGGGACAGGGGCCAGGGCTACGAGCAGTACTTC
CASSQDRVDGDRGQGYEQYF
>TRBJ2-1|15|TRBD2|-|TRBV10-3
TGTGCCATCAGTGAGTCGACTAGCGGGGGGAATGAGCAGTTCTTC
CAISESTSGGNEQFF
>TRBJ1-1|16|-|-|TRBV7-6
TGTGCCAGCAGCTTAGCACCTCCGGACAGGAACACTGAAGCTTTCTTT
CASSLAPPDRNTEAFF
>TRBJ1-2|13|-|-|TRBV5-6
TGTGCCAGCAGCTCGCCCGTCGGTTGGGGCTACACCTTC
CASSSPVGWGYTF
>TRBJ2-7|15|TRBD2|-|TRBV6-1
TGTGCCAGCAGTTTGGGACTAGCGGGAGTATACGAGCAGTACTTC
CASSLGLAGVYEQYF
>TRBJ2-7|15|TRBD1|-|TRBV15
TGTGCCACCAGCAGACCCGGACAGGGGCCCTACGAGCAGTACTTC
CATSRPGQGPYEQYF
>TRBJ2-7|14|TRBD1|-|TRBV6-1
TGTGCCAGCAGTGGGGACAGGGATCTGGTCGAGCAGTACTTC
CASSGDRDLVEQYF
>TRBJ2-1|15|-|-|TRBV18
TGTGCCAGCTCACCACCCACAGGGCTGTTCAATGAGCAGTTCTTC
CASSPPTGLFNEQFF
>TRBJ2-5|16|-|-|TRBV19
TGTGCCAGTAGTATCCAACATTCGACTAGGGCAGAGACCCAGTACTTC
CASSIQHSTRAETQYF
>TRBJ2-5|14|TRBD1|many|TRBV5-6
TGTGCCAGCAGCTTGTCGGCAGGGGGAGAGACCCAGTACTTC
CASSLSAGGETQYF
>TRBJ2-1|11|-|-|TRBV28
TGTGCCAGCAGTTTCGCCAGTGAGCAGTTCTTC
CASSFASEQFF
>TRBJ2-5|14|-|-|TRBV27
TGTGCCAGCAGTTTTAAGGTAGGGGCACTGGCCCAGTACTTC
CASSFKVGALAQYF
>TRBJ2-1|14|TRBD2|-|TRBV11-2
TGTGCCAGCAGCTTGGCGGGAGGCAGGGATGAGCAGTTCTTC
CASSLAGGRDEQFF
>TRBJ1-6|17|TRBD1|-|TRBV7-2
TGTGCCAGCAGCTTCGGACGGGACAGGAACTATAATTCACCCCTCCACTTT
CASSFGRDRNYNSPLHF
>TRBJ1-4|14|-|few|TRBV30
TGTGCCTGGAGTGTGTCACAGACGTCTGAAAAACTGTTTTTT
CAWSVSQTSEKLFF